Listed below are T cell receptor beta chains from one sample, sequenced in a study of CD8+ T cells in alopecia areata. Only in-frame clones appear in the TCRdb table, and some are missing; sequencing was by immunoSEQ multiplex PCR. The table has about 120,000 clones, 50% to 55% seen once; the top ten hold about 0.5%. The sequencing here drew on CD4+ T cells sorted from blood, taken at week 4, from a patient treated with tofacitinib. These receptors were obtained from a human donor with alopecia areata. CDR3s include the opening cysteine and the closing phenylalanine or tryptophan. The order of the fields is V gene, clone size, D gene, J gene, CDR3 protein, CDR3 DNA. A D gene is named only where the DNA matches it firmly. Expanded clones are given a class, and other clones once, few, many or no size at all.

TRBV2	-	TRBD2	TRBJ2-3	CASSEATSGTQYF	TGTGCCAGCAGTGAAGCGACTAGCGGAACGCAGTATTTT
TRBV11-2	few	-	TRBJ2-6	CASSLAVSGANVLTF	TGTGCCAGCAGCTTAGCAGTCTCTGGGGCCAACGTCCTGACTTTC
TRBV11-2	-	TRBD2	TRBJ2-7	CASSPGLAGPVEQYF	TGTGCCAGCAGCCCGGGACTAGCGGGACCCGTAGAGCAGTACTTC
TRBV29-1	few	-	TRBJ2-4	CSVCADSLAKNIQYF	TGCAGCGTTTGCGCCGACAGCCTAGCCAAAAACATTCAGTACTTC
TRBV27	-	-	TRBJ2-6	CASNRAGANVLTF	TGTGCCAGCAATAGAGCTGGGGCCAACGTCCTGACTTTC
TRBV7-9	-	-	TRBJ2-1	CASSSSQGNEQFF	TGTGCCAGCAGCTCCAGTCAGGGGAATGAGCAGTTCTTC
TRBV30	-	-	TRBJ2-5	CAWSVRGPGTQYF	TGTGCCTGGAGTGTAAGGGGTCCGGGGACCCAGTACTTC
TRBV6-5	-	TRBD1	TRBJ2-1	CASGRDRGLYNEQFF	TGTGCCAGCGGCCGGGACAGGGGGCTCTACAATGAGCAGTTCTTC
TRBV7-2	-	-	TRBJ2-1	CASSLGSIRGYEQFF	TGTGCCAGCAGCTTAGGTTCGATCCGGGGTTATGAGCAGTTCTTC
TRBV6-1	-	-	TRBJ2-6	CASSVQAGLISGANVLTF	TGTGCCAGCAGTGTACAGGCAGGCCTCATCTCTGGGGCCAACGTCCTGACTTTC
TRBV5-1	-	-	TRBJ2-1	CASSFQQSSSYNEQFF	TGCGCCAGCAGCTTCCAACAGAGCAGCTCCTACAATGAGCAGTTCTTC
TRBV9	-	TRBD1	TRBJ2-1	CASSVGQGDEQFF	TGTGCCAGCAGCGTAGGACAGGGTGATGAGCAGTTCTTC
TRBV25-1	few	-	TRBJ2-7	CASSEWDRSPYEQYF	TGTGCCAGCAGTGAATGGGACCGTAGCCCTTACGAGCAGTACTTC
TRBV29-1	-	TRBD2	TRBJ2-3	CSLRTSPADTQYF	TGCAGCCTCAGGACTAGCCCAGCAGATACGCAGTATTTT
TRBV6-1	-	-	TRBJ2-3	CASSEAMGTDTQYF	TGTGCCAGCAGTGAAGCGATGGGCACAGATACGCAGTATTTT
TRBV9	-	-	TRBJ1-1	CASSVAVWDTEAFF	TGTGCCAGCAGCGTAGCGGTCTGGGACACTGAAGCTTTCTTT
TRBV6-5	-	TRBD1	TRBJ1-6	CASSQDRGLDSPLHF	TGTGCCAGCAGTCAGGACAGGGGGCTTGATTCACCCCTCCACTTT
TRBV2	-	TRBD1	TRBJ1-5	CASSVDRSSNQPQHF	TGTGCCAGCAGCGTGGACAGGTCGAGCAATCAGCCCCAGCATTTT
TRBV18	-	-	TRBJ2-2	CASSPFRATGELFF	TGTGCCAGCTCACCATTTCGGGCTACCGGGGAGCTGTTTTTT
TRBV20-1	-	-	TRBJ2-5	CSAQLRETQYF	TGCAGTGCTCAACTTCGGGAGACCCAGTACTTC